These 14 T cell receptor beta chains originate from one sample sequenced in a study of blood T cells in healthy people across ages. Using a J-beta primer mix together with a sample-barcoded 5' primer, a second PCR was run for roughly 7 to 11 cycles. Each CDR3 protein is one row after TCRdb ran MiXCR on the 5' RACE reads. This table has about 620,000 distinct CDR3 sequences, roughly half appearing once. The sample taken for sequencing was blood. The receptors come from an elderly woman in good health.

This clonotype has only a few counts. The V and J genes are TRBV6-5 and TRBJ2-3; D remains unclear. The CDR3 is 17 residues long. V lost 2 bases and J 0 bases, leaving 15 bases between the germline ends. Germline CDR1 is MNHEY and CDR2 is SVGAGI. CDR3 sequence: CASSYDVTPTSTDTQYF. For the CDR3, the DNA is TGTGCCAGCAGTTACGATGTGACGCCAACTAGCACAGATACGCAGTATTTT.

About this clonotype: One base away lies a much larger clone, so this may be a sequencing read error. The genes are TRBV7-7 and TRBJ2-5; TRBD2 aligns across 9 bases. Unmatched junction bases numbered 9, after V lost 5 bases and J lost 11 bases. CDR1 and CDR2 (germline): SSHAT, FNYEAQ (reference sequence). This CDR3 spans 13 amino acids. The CDR3 region is CASSPGLAAEQYF. CDR3 nucleotides: TGTGCCAGCAGCCCGGGACTAGCTGCAGAGCAGTACTTC.

This clonotype was detected a few times. The junction departs from the called germline gene at one end, perhaps through a read error. The chain employs TRBV7-6 and TRBJ2-1; D is unclear. There are 14 residues in the CDR3. Germline V gene sequence: CDR1 SGHVS, CDR2 FNYEAQ. In DNA, the CDR3 is TGTGTCAGCAGCTTAGTTTCGGCAAACAATGAGCAGTTCTTC. Translated: CVSSLVSANNEQFF.

This clonotype was picked up many times. The chain combines TRBV10-3 with TRBJ1-5; TRBD1 aligns across 7 bases. CDR3 length equals 15 residues. V lost 10 bases and J lost 6; bases outside the gene matches: 15. Looked up from germline, CDR1 is ENHRY and CDR2 is SYGVKD. The CDR3 region has the DNA TGTGCCACCAGCGTTACAGGGGCTTCAGTTCAGCCCCAGCATTTT. This gives the protein CATSVTGASVQPQHF.

This clonotype occurred a few times. V usage is TRBV10-2 and J usage is TRBJ1-5; the match to TRBD1 covers 7 bases. V dropped 0 bases and J dropped 9; count of bases not matched to a gene: 5. There are 14 residues in the CDR3. The V gene's germline CDR1 is WSHSY and CDR2 SAAADI. The CDR3 loop is CASSESAGGGPQHF. DNA of the CDR3: TGCGCCAGCAGTGAGTCGGCAGGGGGTGGGCCCCAGCATTTT.

The chain joins TRBV5-1 to TRBJ2-1, with D possibly being TRBD1 (5 bases). The CDR3 spans 14 residues. CDR1 SGHRS and CDR2 YFSETQ come from the germline V gene. V shed 5 bases and J shed 9 bases, with 18 bases lying between them. CDR3 nucleotide sequence: TGCGCCAGCAGAAGGCAGGGTGACTTCGGTGAGCAGTTCTTC. It is translated as CASRRQGDFGEQFF. The full variable domain, its missing parts supplied by reference TRBV5-1 and TRBJ2-1, is KAGVTQTPRYLIKTRGQQVTLSCSPISGHRSVSWYQQTPGQGLQFLFEYFSETQRNKGNFPGRFSGRQFSNSRSEMNVSTLELGDSALYLCASRRQGDFGEQFFGPGTRLTVL.

The gene calls are TRBV29-1 and TRBJ1-2; the D is unclear. Trimming pared 7 bases from V and 6 bases from J, leaving 12 bases between. Germline CDR1 and CDR2: SQVTM and ANQGSEA. The CDR3 loop spans 11 amino acids. DNA for the CDR3: TGCAGCGGGACGGAAGCGAATGGCTACACCTTC. Its protein is CSGTEANGYTF.

The table lists this clonotype with many counts. The rearrangement uses TRBV15 and TRBJ2-3, with D possibly TRBD1 on 6 matching bases. The CDR3 totals 15 residues. Trimming shortened V by 1 base and J by 3 bases, and 11 bases separated the two germline ends. Looked up from germline, CDR1 is LNHNV and CDR2 is YYDKDF (reference sequence). For the CDR3, the DNA is TGTGCCACCAGCAGAGGGGTAGGGGGAACAGATACGCAGTATTTT. It codes for CATSRGVGGTDTQYF.

The gene calls are TRBV7-2 and TRBJ1-2; tentatively, D is TRBD1 (5 bases). The V end was cut by 1 base, the J end by 4 bases, with 16 bases between. The CDR3 length is 16 residues. Germline values: CDR1 SGHTA, CDR2 FQGNSA. The CDR3 DNA reads TGTGCCAGCAGCTTAGAATGGAGGGGCGGGAGCTATGGCTACACCTTC. It yields the protein CASSLEWRGGSYGYTF.

The V and J genes are TRBV25-1 and TRBJ1-1; D is unclear. Germline loops: CDR1 MGHDK, CDR2 SYGVNS. The ends were cut back, 1 base at V and 6 bases at J, with 9 bases in the middle. The CDR3 consists of 13 residues. The CDR3 spells CASSEFGSAEAFF. The CDR3 DNA is TGTGCCAGCAGTGAATTTGGCAGTGCTGAAGCTTTCTTT.

This clonotype was observed a single time. The chain has TRBV20-1 and TRBJ2-7, with 13 bases fitting TRBD2. The V gene end was trimmed by 3 bases and the J gene end by 7 bases; junction bases not matched to a gene: 9. The CDR3 has 15 amino acids. Germline V gene lookup returns CDR1 DFQATT and CDR2 SNEGSKA (reference sequence). The CDR3 sequence is CSARIPGLAGCEQYF. CDR3 in DNA: TGCAGTGCTAGGATTCCGGGACTAGCGGGATGTGAGCAGTACTTC.

At least ten counts were recorded for this clonotype. The chain couples TRBV5-1 to TRBJ2-7, with TRBD1 identical over 8 bases. This CDR3 contains 16 residues. CDR1 and CDR2 from the germline V gene are SGHRS and YFSETQ. The V segment lost 5 bases and the J segment 3 bases; nucleotides outside the gene matches: 13. Here the CDR3 reads CASSPGTGNFGYEQYF. CDR3 DNA: TGCGCCAGCAGTCCCGGGACAGGAAATTTCGGCTACGAGCAGTACTTC.

This clonotype came up a few times. The chain combines TRBV27 with TRBJ2-2, with 7 nucleotides matching TRBD1. The V and J ends lost 6 bases and 2 bases, in that order; junction bases with no gene match: 9. This CDR3 is 16 amino acids long. Germline V gene data show CDR1 as MNHEY and CDR2 as SMNVEV (reference sequence). CDR3 coding DNA: TGTGCCAGCAGCCCCCCGAGGGGGCGAAACACCGGGGAGCTGTTTTTT. Protein product: CASSPPRGRNTGELFF.

Remarks on this clonotype: A much larger clone differs from this one at a single base, so this may be a read error. The V call is TRBV12-3 or TRBV12-4, the J call TRBJ1-4, with TRBD1 as a possible D gene (5 bases). This CDR3 contains 14 residues. The ends were cut back, 5 bases at V and 11 bases at J, with 18 bases in the middle. The CDR3 region is CASSQGRRPEKLFF. CDR3 nucleotides: TGTGCCAGCAGTCAGGGCAGGAGGCCTGAGAAACTGTTTTTT.